The 24 T cell receptor beta chains presented below share a single source sample, sequenced in a study of shared clonotypes between healthy human individuals (dated by TCRdb to 2018 to 2020). The library was produced with the immunoSEQ multiplex PCR assay. TCRdb took this table from immuneACCESS and kept in-frame rearrangements with V and J called. Such tables lack part of the clones; where checked against another copy, unresolved V genes explain under half of the gap, and the rest is unexplained. The sample data list nearly 500,000 clones, and 76% of these were observed just once. Together, the top ten hold approximately 12% of the sample. Source material: PBMCs. The receptor source for this set is a woman in her 40s in good health. Some clones in this sample may be carry-over from other donors' samples.

This clone is a singleton in its sample. The V and J genes are TRBV7-6 and TRBJ2-7; D remains ambiguous. The CDR3 contains 14 residues. Trimming pared 2 bases from V and 1 base from J, leaving 9 bases between. Germline V CDR1 and CDR2: SGHVS, FNYEAQ. For the CDR3, the DNA is TGTGCCAGCAGCTTATATCTCAATTCCTACGAGCAGTACTTC. As protein: CASSLYLNSYEQYF. The variable domain in full, with the rest retrieved from reference TRBV7-6 and TRBJ2-7, is GAGVSQSPRYKVTKRGQDVALRCDPISGHVSLYWYRQALGQGPEFLTYFNYEAQQDKSGLPNDRFSAERPEGSISTLTIQRTEQRDSAMYRCASSLYLNSYEQYFGPGTRLTVT.

This sequence joins TRBV2 and TRBJ2-5; TRBD1 is a possible D gene (5 bases). V lost 2 bases and J 5 bases, leaving 9 bases between the germline ends. Germline-derived CDR1 and CDR2 are SNHLY and FYNNEI. The CDR3 sequence is 13 residues long. CDR3 in DNA: TGTGCCAGCAGTGAACAGGGATGGGAGACCCAGTACTTC. It codes for CASSEQGWETQYF.

CDR3 in DNA: TGTGCCAGCAGTTTGCAGCCGGCTTCTGGCTACACCTTC. This translates into CASSLQPASGYTF. This chain joins TRBV28 and TRBJ1-2, with D unresolved. The CDR3 consists of 13 residues. V lost 3 bases and J 7 bases, leaving 12 bases between the germline ends. Germline V gene sequence: CDR1 MDHEN, CDR2 SYDVKM.

The rearrangement joins TRBV28 to TRBJ2-7; TRBD2 matches 10 bases. The germline V gene has CDR1 MDHEN and CDR2 SYDVKM. V shed 6 bases, J shed 7 bases, and the junction held 12 bases outside the gene matches. The CDR3 runs to 15 residues. CDR3 coding DNA: TGTGCCAGCAGCCGTCAACTAGCGGGACTGGTAGAGCAGTACTTC. Its protein is CASSRQLAGLVEQYF.

This clone is a singleton in its sample. The chain has TRBV6-6 and TRBJ2-3, with TRBD1 identical over 7 bases. V lost 4 bases, J lost 4 bases, and 5 bases stayed unmatched. The germline V gene has CDR1 MNHNY and CDR2 SVGAGI (reference sequence). This CDR3 has 14 amino acids. CDR3: CASSSSTGADTQYF. The CDR3 DNA reads as TGTGCCAGCAGTTCATCAACAGGGGCAGATACGCAGTATTTT.

This chain's CDR3 is CASSPLARGYFSYEQYF. Written as DNA, the CDR3 is TGTGCCAGCAGCCCCCTAGCACGGGGGTATTTCTCCTACGAGCAGTACTTC. This chain links TRBV7-2 with TRBJ2-7, with D possibly matching TRBD2 (6 bases). This CDR3 spans 17 amino acids. Trimming shortened V by 5 bases and J by 0 bases, and 20 bases separated the two germline ends. Germline CDR1 is SGHTA and CDR2 is FQGNSA.

V and J are TRBV28 and TRBJ2-1; the match to TRBD1 covers 10 bases. Germline-derived CDR1 and CDR2 are MDHEN and SYDVKM. V shed 8 bases and J 6 bases; nucleotides not matched to a gene: 10. The CDR3 is 15 amino acids. The CDR3 loop reads CASRSGQGSVNEQFF. The CDR3 nucleotides are TGTGCCAGCCGATCGGGACAGGGGTCCGTCAATGAGCAGTTCTTC.

This clone was seen only once. This may be a read error: a much more frequent sequence differs by one nucleotide. Other DNA sequences within the sample encode an identical CDR3. V and J are TRBV20-1 and TRBJ2-5; no clear D. Deletions cut 2 bases from V and 11 bases from J, with 9 bases between. The CDR3 length is 10 residues. Germline lookup yields CDR1 DFQATT and CDR2 SNEGSKA (reference sequence). In DNA form, the CDR3 reads TGCAGTGCTAGAAACAATGAGCAGTACTTC. It encodes CSARNNEQYF.

V is TRBV6-5 and J is TRBJ1-6; 9 positions match TRBD1. This CDR3 comprises 14 residues. V trimming: 6 bases; J trimming: 10 bases; junction bases outside the gene matches: 7. Germline values: CDR1 MNHEY, CDR2 SVGAGI. Written as DNA, the CDR3 is TGTGCCAGCAGCCTGGGACAGGGAGCCTCACCCCTCCACTTT. Its translation is CASSLGQGASPLHF.

Concerning this clone itself: Compared with germline, one end of the junction differs, possibly owing to a read error. V usage is TRBV4-1 and J usage is TRBJ2-5; 7 nucleotides align to TRBD1. Germline V CDR1 and CDR2: MGHRA, YSYEKL. This CDR3 spans 13 amino acids. The CDR3 here is CASSTTGAETQYF. The CDR3 DNA follows: TGTGCCAGCAGCACCACAGGGGCAGAGACCCAGTACTTC.

The chain is built from TRBV28 and TRBJ1-2; D call uncertain. Germline V gene data show CDR1 as MDHEN and CDR2 as SYDVKM. V lost 2 bases, J lost 7 bases, and 8 bases lay in between. This CDR3 is 12 amino acids long. The CDR3 protein is CASSLRGFGYTF. As DNA, the CDR3 is TGTGCCAGCAGTTTAAGAGGGTTTGGCTACACCTTC.

Points on this clone: Other DNA sequences in this specimen translate into the identical CDR3. The CDR3 sequence is CASSVGGTYGYTF. CDR3 sequence (DNA): TGTGCCAGCAGCGTAGGAGGAACGTATGGCTACACCTTC. V and J are TRBV9 and TRBJ1-2; D is unclear. Germline V CDR1 and CDR2: SGDLS, YYNGEE. V gave up 0 bases and J gave up 5 bases, with 8 bases separating them. This CDR3 spans 13 amino acids.

This chain connects TRBV28 to TRBJ1-1; TRBD1 matches 7 bases. Trimming cost V 2 bases and J 10 bases; bases outside gene matches: 7. In germline, CDR1 is MDHEN, CDR2 SYDVKM. This CDR3 is 13 amino acids long. The CDR3 loop is CASSLLQGLGAFF. In nucleotides, the CDR3 is TGTGCCAGCAGTTTACTACAGGGGCTTGGAGCTTTCTTT. Filled out from reference TRBV28 and TRBJ1-1, the complete variable domain reads DVKVTQSSRYLVKRTGEKVFLECVQDMDHENMFWYRQDPGLGLRLIYFSYDVKMKEKGDIPEGYSVSREKKERFSLILESASTNQTSMYLCASSLLQGLGAFFGQGTRLTVV.

The chain is built from TRBV29-1 and TRBJ2-1; 16 bases are shared with TRBD2. This CDR3 has 16 amino acids. Trimming removed 3 bases from V and 8 bases from J; junction bases left unmatched: 7. The V gene's germline CDR1 is SQVTM and CDR2 ANQGSEA. The CDR3 here is CSVDGTSGRARDEQFF. DNA for the CDR3: TGCAGCGTTGACGGGACTAGCGGGAGGGCCCGTGATGAGCAGTTCTTC.

The sample holds one count of this clone. J is TRBJ1-4 and V is TRBV19; 7 bases are shared with TRBD1. After removal of 3 bases from V and 3 bases from J, the junction contained 7 bases not matched to a gene. This CDR3 region has 16 residues. Germline CDR1 LNHDA, CDR2 SQIVND (reference sequence). The CDR3 coding sequence is TGTGCCAGTAGTATCGGGAGGGGGCAGGCTAATGAAAAACTGTTTTTT. This codes for CASSIGRGQANEKLFF.

This chain connects TRBV19 to TRBJ2-1; D unclear. The CDR3 has 14 amino acids. With 3 bases removed from V and 2 bases from J, the gap between germline ends came to 8 bases. Germline CDR1 and CDR2: LNHDA and SQIVND (reference sequence). This chain's CDR3 is CASSIPQTYNEQFF. The CDR3 bases are TGTGCCAGTAGTATTCCACAGACCTACAATGAGCAGTTCTTC.

The genes are TRBV2 and TRBJ1-4, with D possibly matching TRBD1 (6 bases). V shed 8 bases and J shed 6 bases, with 16 bases lying between them. Germline CDR1 reads SNHLY; CDR2 reads FYNNEI. This CDR3 has 14 amino acids. The CDR3 nucleotides are TGTGCCAGCCGAGGGGGGCTTATTGATGAAAAACTGTTTTTT. Translated, it gives CASRGGLIDEKLFF.

A single count supports this clone. This chain connects TRBV2 to TRBJ1-1, with D perhaps matching TRBD1 (6 bases). CDR1 and CDR2 from the germline V gene are SNHLY and FYNNEI. The CDR3 has 14 amino acids. The V gene lost 7 bases and the J gene lost 0 bases, with 12 bases spanning the gap. CDR3 nucleotides: TGTGCCAGCACTAATGGACAGCTGAACACTGAAGCTTTCTTT. Translated: CASTNGQLNTEAFF.

This rearrangement joins TRBV5-6 to TRBJ2-3; D tentatively reads TRBD1 or TRBD2 (6 bases each). Trimming took off 1 base at V and 2 bases at J, with 11 bases between the two ends. The CDR3 length is 15 residues. Germline CDR1 reads SGHDT; CDR2 reads YYEEEE. CDR3 sequence (DNA): TGTGCCAGCAGCTTGCTTAGGGGGGACACAGATACGCAGTATTTT. This translates into CASSLLRGDTDTQYF.

This rearrangement joins TRBV28 to TRBJ1-2; 8 nucleotides agree with TRBD1. The V segment lost 5 bases and the J segment 7 bases; nucleotides outside the gene matches: 9. The CDR3 extends over 14 amino acids. Germline loops: CDR1 MDHEN, CDR2 SYDVKM. CDR3 nucleotides: TGTGCCAGCAGTGCTCCGGGACAGGCGGGTGGCTACACCTTC. This sequence encodes CASSAPGQAGGYTF.

This clone was found a few times. The V and J genes are TRBV30 and TRBJ2-5; 15 positions agree with TRBD2. Germline assignment: CDR1 GTSNPN and CDR2 SVGIG (reference sequence). This CDR3 spans 15 amino acids. After removal of 3 bases from V and 5 bases from J, the junction contained 4 bases not matched to a gene. CDR3 in DNA: TGTGCCTGGAGCGGACTAGCGGGAGGGCAGGAGACCCAGTACTTC. It codes for CAWSGLAGGQETQYF.

The rearrangement uses TRBV7-2 and TRBJ1-3, with D unclear. V was shortened by 7 bases and J by 4 bases, with 17 bases between the two germline ends. This CDR3 has 15 residues. CDR1 and CDR2 from the germline V gene are SGHTA and FQGNSA. CDR3 DNA: TGTGCCAGCATCCCCGGCCTAGCGACAGGAAACACCATATATTTT. This gives the protein CASIPGLATGNTIYF.

The chain has TRBV4-3 and TRBJ2-1; 9 nucleotides line up with TRBD2. The V gene's germline CDR1 is LGHNA and CDR2 YSLEER. J lost 4 bases, V lost 3 bases, and 7 bases had no gene match. This CDR3 contains 16 residues. The CDR3 here is CASSQATSGVYNEQFF. The CDR3 bases are TGCGCCAGCAGCCAGGCGACTAGCGGAGTTTACAATGAGCAGTTCTTC.

The genes are TRBV19 and TRBJ1-5; no definite D call. V lost 6 bases to trimming and J lost 4 bases, with 16 bases between them. The germline gives CDR1 LNHDA, CDR2 SQIVND (reference sequence). The CDR3 spans 15 residues. As DNA, the CDR3 is TGTGCCAGTAGGGCGCCGTGGCTAAGTAATCAGCCCCAGCATTTT. It specifies CASRAPWLSNQPQHF.